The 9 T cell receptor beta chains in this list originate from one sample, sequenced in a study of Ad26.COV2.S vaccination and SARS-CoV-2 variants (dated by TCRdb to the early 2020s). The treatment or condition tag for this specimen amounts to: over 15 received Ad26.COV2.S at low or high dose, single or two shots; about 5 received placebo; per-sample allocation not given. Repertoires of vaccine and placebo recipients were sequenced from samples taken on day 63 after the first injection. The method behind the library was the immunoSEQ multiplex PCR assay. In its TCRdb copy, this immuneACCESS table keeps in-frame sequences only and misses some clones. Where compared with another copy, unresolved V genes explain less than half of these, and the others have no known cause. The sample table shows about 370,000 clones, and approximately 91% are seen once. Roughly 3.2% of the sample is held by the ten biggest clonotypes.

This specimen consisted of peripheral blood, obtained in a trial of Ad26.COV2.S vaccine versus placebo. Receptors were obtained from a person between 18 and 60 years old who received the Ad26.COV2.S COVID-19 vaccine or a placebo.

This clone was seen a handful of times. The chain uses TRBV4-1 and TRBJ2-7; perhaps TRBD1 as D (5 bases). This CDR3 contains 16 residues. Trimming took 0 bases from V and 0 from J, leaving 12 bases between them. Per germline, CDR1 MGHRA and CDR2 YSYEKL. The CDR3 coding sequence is TGCGCCAGCAGCCAAGATCGGAACAGGTTCTCCTACGAGCAGTACTTC. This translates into CASSQDRNRFSYEQYF.

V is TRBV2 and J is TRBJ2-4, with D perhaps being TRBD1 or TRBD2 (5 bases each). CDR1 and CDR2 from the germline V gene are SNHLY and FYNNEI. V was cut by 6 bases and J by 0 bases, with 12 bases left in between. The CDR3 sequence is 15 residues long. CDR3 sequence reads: CASSLGPLAKNIQYF. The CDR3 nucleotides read TGTGCCAGCAGCCTGGGACCCTTAGCCAAAAACATTCAGTACTTC.

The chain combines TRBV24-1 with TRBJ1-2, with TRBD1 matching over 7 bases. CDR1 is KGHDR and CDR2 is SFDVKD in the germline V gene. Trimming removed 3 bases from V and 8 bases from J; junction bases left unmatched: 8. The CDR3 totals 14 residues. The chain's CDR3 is CATSDRQGFRGYTF. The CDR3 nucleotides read TGTGCCACCAGTGATAGACAGGGATTTAGAGGCTACACCTTC.

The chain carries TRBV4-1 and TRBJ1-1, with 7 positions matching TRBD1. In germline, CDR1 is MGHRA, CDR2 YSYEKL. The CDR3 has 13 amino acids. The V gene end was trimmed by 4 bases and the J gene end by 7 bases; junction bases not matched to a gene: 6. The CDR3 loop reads CASSLVGQSEAFF. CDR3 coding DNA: TGCGCCAGCAGCCTCGTGGGACAGAGTGAAGCTTTCTTT.

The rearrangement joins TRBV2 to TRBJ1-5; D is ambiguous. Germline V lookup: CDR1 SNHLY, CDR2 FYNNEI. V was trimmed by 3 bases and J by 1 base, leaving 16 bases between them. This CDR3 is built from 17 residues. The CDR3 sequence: CASSDPGDPTSNQPQHF. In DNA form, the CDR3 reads TGTGCCAGCAGTGATCCCGGGGATCCCACAAGCAATCAGCCCCAGCATTTT.

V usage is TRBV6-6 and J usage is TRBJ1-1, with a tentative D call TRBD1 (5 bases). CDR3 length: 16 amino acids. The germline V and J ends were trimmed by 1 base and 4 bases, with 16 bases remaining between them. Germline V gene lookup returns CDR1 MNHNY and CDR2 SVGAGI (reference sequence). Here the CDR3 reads CASSYYDAGSATEAFF. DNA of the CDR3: TGTGCCAGCAGTTACTACGATGCAGGGTCGGCCACTGAAGCTTTCTTT.

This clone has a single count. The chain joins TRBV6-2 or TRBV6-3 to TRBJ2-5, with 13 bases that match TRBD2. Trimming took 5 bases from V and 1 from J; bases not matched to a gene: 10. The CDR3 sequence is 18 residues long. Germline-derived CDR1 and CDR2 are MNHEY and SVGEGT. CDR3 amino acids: CASSPLGTSGALQETQYF. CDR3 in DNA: TGTGCCAGCAGTCCGCTTGGGACTAGCGGGGCCCTCCAAGAGACCCAGTACTTC.

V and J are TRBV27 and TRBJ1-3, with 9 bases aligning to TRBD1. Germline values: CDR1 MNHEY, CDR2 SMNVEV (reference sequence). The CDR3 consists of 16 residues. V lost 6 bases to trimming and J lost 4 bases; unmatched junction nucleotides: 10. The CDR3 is CASRETTGGFGNTIYF. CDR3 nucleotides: TGTGCCAGCAGAGAAACTACAGGGGGCTTCGGAAACACCATATATTTT.

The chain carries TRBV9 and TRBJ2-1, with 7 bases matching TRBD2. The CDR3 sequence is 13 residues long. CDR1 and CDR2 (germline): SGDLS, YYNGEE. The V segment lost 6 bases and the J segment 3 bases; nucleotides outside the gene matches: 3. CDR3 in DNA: TGTGCCAGCACGCCTAGCGGCTACAATGAGCAGTTCTTC. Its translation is CASTPSGYNEQFF.